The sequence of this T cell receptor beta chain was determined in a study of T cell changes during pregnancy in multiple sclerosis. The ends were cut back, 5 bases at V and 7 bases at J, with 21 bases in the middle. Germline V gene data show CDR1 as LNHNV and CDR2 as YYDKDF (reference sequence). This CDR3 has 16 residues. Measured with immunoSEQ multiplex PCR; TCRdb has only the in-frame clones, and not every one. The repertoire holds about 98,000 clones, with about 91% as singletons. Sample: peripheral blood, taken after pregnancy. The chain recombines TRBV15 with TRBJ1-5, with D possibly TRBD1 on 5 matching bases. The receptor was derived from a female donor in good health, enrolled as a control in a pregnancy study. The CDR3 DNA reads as TGTGCCACCAGCTTATCTCGGGCTCGGCGGGGGCAGCCCCAGCATTTT. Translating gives CATSLSRARRGQPQHF.